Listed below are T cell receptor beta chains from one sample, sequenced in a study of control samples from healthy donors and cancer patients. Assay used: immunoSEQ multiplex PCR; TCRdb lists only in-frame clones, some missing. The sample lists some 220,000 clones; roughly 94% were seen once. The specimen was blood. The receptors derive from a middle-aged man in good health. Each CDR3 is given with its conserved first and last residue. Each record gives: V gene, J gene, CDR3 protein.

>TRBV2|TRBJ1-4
CASSRPGQSEKLFF
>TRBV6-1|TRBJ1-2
CASSELSYGYTF
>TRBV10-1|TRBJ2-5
CASNSRVFRQETQYF
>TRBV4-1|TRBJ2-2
CASSQGGLANTGELFF
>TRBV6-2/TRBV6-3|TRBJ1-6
CASSYLGQNNSPLHF
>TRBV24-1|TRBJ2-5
CATSDTPQETQYF
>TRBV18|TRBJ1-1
CASSGSENTEAFF
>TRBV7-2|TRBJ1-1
CASSRGGERATEAFF
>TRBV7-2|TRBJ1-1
CASSLQGWEAFF
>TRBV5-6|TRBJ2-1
CASKTDGSIYNEQFF
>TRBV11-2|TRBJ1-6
CASSFPGSINSPLHF
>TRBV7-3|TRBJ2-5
CASSPMGPGETQYF
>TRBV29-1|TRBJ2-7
CSVTGLSYEQYF
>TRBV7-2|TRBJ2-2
CASSRTGVGELFF
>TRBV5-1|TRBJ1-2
CASSLVVGASHGYTF
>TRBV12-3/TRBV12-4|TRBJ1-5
CASSFGDNQPQHF
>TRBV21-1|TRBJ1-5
CASPRDRGQSNQPQHF
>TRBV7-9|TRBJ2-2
CASSPFPERPTGELFF
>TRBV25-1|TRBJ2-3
CASSGGQGARVTDTQYF
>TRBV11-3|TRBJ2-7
CASSLRGRNYEQYF